Described below is a single T cell receptor beta chain sequence and its context. The entry originates in a study of beta chain features in type 1 diabetes. Sequencing targeted expressed TCRB transcripts, as all isolated RNA had been reverse transcribed. The protocol was immunoSEQ multiplex PCR, while the TCRdb copy is restricted to in-frame clones and leaves out a portion. The table has roughly 140,000 clones, 8.1% seen once. V gave up 1 base and J gave up 4 bases; unmatched junction bases: 6. CDR3 length: 17 amino acids. CDR1 LGHNA and CDR2 YSLEER come from the germline V gene. The receptor's source is a man between 18 and 29 years old in good health. Sequenced: central memory CD4+ T cells from blood. This chain connects TRBV4-3 to TRBJ2-1; 11 positions agree with TRBD2. The CDR3: CASSQALAGGSYNEQFF. CDR3 DNA: TGCGCCAGCAGCCAAGCCCTAGCGGGAGGATCATACAATGAGCAGTTCTTC.